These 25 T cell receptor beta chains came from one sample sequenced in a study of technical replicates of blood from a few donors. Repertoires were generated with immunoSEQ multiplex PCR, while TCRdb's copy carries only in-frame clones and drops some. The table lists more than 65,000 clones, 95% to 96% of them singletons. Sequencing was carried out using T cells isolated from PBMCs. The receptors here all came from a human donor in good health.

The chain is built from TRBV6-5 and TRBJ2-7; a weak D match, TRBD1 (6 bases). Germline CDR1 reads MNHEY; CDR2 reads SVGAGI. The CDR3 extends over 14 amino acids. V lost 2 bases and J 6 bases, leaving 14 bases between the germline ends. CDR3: CASSYDLTGTEQYF. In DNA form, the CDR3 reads TGTGCCAGCAGTTACGATCTCACAGGGACCGAGCAGTACTTC.

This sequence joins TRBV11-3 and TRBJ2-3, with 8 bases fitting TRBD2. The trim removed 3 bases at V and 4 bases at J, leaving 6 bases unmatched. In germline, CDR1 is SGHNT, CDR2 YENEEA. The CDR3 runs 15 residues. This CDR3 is CASSFTSGSADTQYF. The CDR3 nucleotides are TGTGCCAGCAGCTTTACTAGCGGCAGTGCAGATACGCAGTATTTT.

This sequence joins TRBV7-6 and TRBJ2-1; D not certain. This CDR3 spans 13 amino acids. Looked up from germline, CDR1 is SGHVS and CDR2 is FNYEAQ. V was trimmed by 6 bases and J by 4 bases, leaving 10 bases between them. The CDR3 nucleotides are TGTGCCAGCAGTCGGGTGGAGTACAATGAGCAGTTCTTC. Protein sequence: CASSRVEYNEQFF.

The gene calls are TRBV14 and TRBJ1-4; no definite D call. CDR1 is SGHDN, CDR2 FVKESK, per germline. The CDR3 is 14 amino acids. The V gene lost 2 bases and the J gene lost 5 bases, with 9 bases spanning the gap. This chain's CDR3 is CASSQRQVNEKLFF. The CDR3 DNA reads TGTGCCAGCAGCCAAAGGCAGGTGAATGAAAAACTGTTTTTT.

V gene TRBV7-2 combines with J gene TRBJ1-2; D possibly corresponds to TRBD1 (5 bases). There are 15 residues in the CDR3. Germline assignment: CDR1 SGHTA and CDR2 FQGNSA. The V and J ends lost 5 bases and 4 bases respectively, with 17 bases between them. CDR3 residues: CASSEGASHGYGYTF. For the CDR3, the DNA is TGTGCCAGCAGCGAAGGGGCTTCCCACGGCTATGGCTACACCTTC.

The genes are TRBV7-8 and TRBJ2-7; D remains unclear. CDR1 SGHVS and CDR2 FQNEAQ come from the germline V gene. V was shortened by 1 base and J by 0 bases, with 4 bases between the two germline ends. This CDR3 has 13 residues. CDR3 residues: CASSLGVSYEQYF. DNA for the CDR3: TGTGCCAGCAGCTTAGGCGTCTCCTACGAGCAGTACTTC.

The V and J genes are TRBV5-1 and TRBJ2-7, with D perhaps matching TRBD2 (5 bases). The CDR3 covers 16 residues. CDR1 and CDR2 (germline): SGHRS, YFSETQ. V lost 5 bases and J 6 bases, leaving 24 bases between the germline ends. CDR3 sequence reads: CASSGSARGTISEQYF. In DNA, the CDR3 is TGCGCCAGCAGTGGGTCAGCCCGGGGAACTATTAGCGAGCAGTACTTC. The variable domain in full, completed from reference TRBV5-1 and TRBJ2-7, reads KAGVTQTPRYLIKTRGQQVTLSCSPISGHRSVSWYQQTPGQGLQFLFEYFSETQRNKGNFPGRFSGRQFSNSRSEMNVSTLELGDSALYLCASSGSARGTISEQYFGPGTRLTVT.

CDR3 amino acids: CASSLRGRDYGYTF. The CDR3 DNA reads TGTGCCAGCAGCTTAAGGGGGCGGGACTATGGCTACACCTTC. The chain links TRBV7-3 to TRBJ1-2; D might be TRBD1 (6 bases). V shed 1 base and J shed 3 bases, with 9 bases lying between them. The V gene's germline CDR1 is SGHTA and CDR2 FQGTGA. CDR3 length equals 14 residues.

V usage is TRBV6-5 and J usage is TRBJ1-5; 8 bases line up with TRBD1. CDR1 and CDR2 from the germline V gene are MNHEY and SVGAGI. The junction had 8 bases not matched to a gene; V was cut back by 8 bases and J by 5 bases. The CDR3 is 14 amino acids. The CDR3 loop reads CASSVDRGYQPQHF. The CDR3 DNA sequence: TGTGCCAGCTCGGTAGACAGGGGATATCAGCCCCAGCATTTT.

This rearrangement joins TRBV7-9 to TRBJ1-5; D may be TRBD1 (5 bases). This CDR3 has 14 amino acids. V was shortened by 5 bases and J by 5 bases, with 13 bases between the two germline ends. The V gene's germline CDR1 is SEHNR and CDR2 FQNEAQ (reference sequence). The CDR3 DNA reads TGTGCCAGCAGCCCCTGGGGAGGGGATCAGCCCCAGCATTTT. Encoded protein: CASSPWGGDQPQHF.

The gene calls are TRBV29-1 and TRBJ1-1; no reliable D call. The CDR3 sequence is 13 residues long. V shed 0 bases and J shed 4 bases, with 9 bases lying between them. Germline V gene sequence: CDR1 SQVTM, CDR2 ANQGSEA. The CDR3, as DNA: TGCAGCGTTGAAGAGGGCCGGGGCACTGAAGCTTTCTTT. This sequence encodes CSVEEGRGTEAFF. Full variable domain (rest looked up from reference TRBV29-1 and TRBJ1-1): SAVISQKPSRDICQRGTSLTIQCQVDSQVTMMFWYRQQPGQSLTLIATANQGSEATYESGFVIDKFPISRPNLTFSTLTVSNMSPEDSSIYLCSVEEGRGTEAFFGQGTRLTVV.

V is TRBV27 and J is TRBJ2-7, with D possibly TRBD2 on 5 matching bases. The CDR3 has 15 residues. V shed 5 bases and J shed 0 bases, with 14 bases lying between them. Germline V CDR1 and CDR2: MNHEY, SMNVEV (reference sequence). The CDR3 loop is CASSRYSGPSYEQYF. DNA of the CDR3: TGTGCCAGCAGTAGGTACAGCGGACCCTCCTACGAGCAGTACTTC.

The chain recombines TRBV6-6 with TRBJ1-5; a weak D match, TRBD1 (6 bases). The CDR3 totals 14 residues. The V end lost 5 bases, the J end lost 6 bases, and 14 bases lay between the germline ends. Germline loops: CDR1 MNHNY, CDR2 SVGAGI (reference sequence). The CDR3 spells CASSRSGVTQPQHF. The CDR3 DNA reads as TGTGCCAGCAGTAGATCAGGGGTCACTCAGCCCCAGCATTTT.

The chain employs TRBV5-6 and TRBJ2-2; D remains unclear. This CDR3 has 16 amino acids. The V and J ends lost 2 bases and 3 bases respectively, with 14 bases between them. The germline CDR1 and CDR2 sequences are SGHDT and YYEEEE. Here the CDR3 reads CASSLSRATYTGELFF. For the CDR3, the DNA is TGTGCCAGCAGCTTATCAAGAGCCACTTACACCGGGGAGCTGTTTTTT.

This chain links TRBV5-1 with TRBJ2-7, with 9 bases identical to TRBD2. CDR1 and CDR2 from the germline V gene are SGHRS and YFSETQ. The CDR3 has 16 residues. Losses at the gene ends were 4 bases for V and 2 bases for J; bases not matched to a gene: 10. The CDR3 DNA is TGCGCCAGCAGCACTTATGGGACTAGCATTACCTACGAGCAGTACTTC. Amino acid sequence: CASSTYGTSITYEQYF.

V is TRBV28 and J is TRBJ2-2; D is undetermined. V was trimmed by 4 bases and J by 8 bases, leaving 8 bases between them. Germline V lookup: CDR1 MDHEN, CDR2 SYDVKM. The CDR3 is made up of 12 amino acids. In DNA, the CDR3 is TGTGCCAGCAGTTACTCACTGGGGGAGCTGTTTTTT. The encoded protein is CASSYSLGELFF. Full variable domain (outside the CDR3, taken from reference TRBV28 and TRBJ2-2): DVKVTQSSRYLVKRTGEKVFLECVQDMDHENMFWYRQDPGLGLRLIYFSYDVKMKEKGDIPEGYSVSREKKERFSLILESASTNQTSMYLCASSYSLGELFFGEGSRLTVL.

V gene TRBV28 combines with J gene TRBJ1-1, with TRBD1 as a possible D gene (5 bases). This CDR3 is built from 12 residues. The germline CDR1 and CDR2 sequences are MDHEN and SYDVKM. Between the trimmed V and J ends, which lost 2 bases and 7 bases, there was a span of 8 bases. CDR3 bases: TGTGCCAGCAGTTTAAAGGGGTTTGAAGCTTTCTTT. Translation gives CASSLKGFEAFF.

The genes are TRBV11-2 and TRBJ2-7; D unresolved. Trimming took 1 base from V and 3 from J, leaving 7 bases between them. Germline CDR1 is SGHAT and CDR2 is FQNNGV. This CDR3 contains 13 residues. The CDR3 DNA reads TGTGCCAGCAGCTTAGGCCAGTACTACGAGCAGTACTTC. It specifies CASSLGQYYEQYF.

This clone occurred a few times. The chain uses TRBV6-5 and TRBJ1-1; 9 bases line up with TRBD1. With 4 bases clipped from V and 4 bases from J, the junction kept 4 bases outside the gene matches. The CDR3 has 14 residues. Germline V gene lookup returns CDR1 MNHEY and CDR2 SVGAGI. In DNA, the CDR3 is TGTGCCAGCAGTTCGACACAGGGGGCCACTGAAGCTTTCTTT. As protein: CASSSTQGATEAFF.

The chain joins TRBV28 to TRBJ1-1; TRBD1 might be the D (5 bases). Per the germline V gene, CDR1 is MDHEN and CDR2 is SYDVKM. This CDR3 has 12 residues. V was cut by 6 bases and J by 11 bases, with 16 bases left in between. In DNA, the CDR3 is TGTGCCAGCAGCGAGCCAGGGTATTACGCTTTCTTT. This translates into CASSEPGYYAFF.

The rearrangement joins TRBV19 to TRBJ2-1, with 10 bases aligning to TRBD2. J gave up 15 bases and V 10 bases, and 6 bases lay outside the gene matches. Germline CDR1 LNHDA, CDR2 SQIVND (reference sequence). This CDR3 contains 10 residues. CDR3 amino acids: CATLAGGVFF. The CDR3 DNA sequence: TGTGCCACCTTAGCGGGAGGAGTGTTCTTC.

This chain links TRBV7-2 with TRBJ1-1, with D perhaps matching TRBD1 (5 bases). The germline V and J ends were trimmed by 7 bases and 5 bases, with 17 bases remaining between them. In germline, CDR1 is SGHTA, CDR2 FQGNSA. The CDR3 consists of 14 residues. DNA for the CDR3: TGTGCCAGCACTAATCCGGGACGGGGGACTGAAGCTTTCTTT. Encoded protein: CASTNPGRGTEAFF.

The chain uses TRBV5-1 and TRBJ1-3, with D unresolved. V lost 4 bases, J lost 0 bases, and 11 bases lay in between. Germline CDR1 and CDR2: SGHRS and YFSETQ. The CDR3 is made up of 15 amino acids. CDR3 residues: CASSPDSYSGNTIYF. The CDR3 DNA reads TGCGCCAGCAGCCCGGACTCCTACTCTGGAAACACCATATATTTT.

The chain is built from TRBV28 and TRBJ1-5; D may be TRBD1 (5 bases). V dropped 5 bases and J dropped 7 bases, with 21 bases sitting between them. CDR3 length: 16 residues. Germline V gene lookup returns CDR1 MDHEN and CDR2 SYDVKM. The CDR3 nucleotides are TGTGCCAGCAGTCCTTCGGTGGGGGGGGTAGGCCAGCCCCAGCATTTT. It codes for CASSPSVGGVGQPQHF.

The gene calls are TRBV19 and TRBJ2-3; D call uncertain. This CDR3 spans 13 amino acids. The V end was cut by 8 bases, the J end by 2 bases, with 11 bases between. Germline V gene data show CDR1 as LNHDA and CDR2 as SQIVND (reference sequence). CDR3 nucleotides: TGTGCCAGTCAAGACACAAACACAGATACGCAGTATTTT. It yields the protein CASQDTNTDTQYF. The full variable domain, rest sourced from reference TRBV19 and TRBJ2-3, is DGGITQSPKYLFRKEGQNVTLSCEQNLNHDAMYWYRQDPGQGLRLIYYSQIVNDFQKGDIAEGYSVSREKKESFPLTVTSAQKNPTAFYLCASQDTNTDTQYFGPGTRLTVL.